These 23 T cell receptor beta chains share one sample of origin, sequenced in a study of blood T cell repertoires in COVID-19. Profiling relied on immunoSEQ multiplex PCR, and the TCRdb table lists in-frame clones only, not all of them. The profile shows 200,000 to 300,000 clones, 70% to 90% of them singletons. Input material: peripheral blood. Every receptor here comes from a woman in her thirties or forties who had recovered from COVID-19.

The chain carries TRBV20-1 and TRBJ2-7; TRBD1 might be the D (5 bases). The germline CDR1 and CDR2 sequences are DFQATT and SNEGSKA (reference sequence). Trimming pared 3 bases from V and 3 bases from J, leaving 12 bases between. This CDR3 region has 13 residues. Here the CDR3 DNA reads TGCAGTGCTAGTGGGCAGGGAAACTACGAGCAGTACTTC. Its translation: CSASGQGNYEQYF.

CDR3 DNA: TGTGCCAGTAGTACCTACGAGGACAGGGGCCATGGCTACACCTTC. This translates into CASSTYEDRGHGYTF. The chain is built from TRBV19 and TRBJ1-2; 9 bases are shared with TRBD1. The CDR3 length is 15 residues. The V gene's germline CDR1 is LNHDA and CDR2 SQIVND (reference sequence). The junction had 9 bases not matched to a gene; V was cut back by 4 bases and J by 6 bases. The full variable domain, its missing parts supplied by reference TRBV19 and TRBJ1-2, is DGGITQSPKYLFRKEGQNVTLSCEQNLNHDAMYWYRQDPGQGLRLIYYSQIVNDFQKGDIAEGYSVSREKKESFPLTVTSAQKNPTAFYLCASSTYEDRGHGYTFGSGTRLTVV.

This chain links TRBV30 with TRBJ2-7; 12 bases map to TRBD2. The CDR3 covers 16 residues. Trimming at V came to 0 bases and at J to 0 bases, leaving 3 bases not matched to a gene. Germline CDR1 and CDR2: GTSNPN and SVGIG (reference sequence). CDR3 sequence reads: CAWSVGLAGSSYEQYF. The CDR3 bases are TGTGCCTGGAGTGTGGGACTAGCGGGTAGCTCCTACGAGCAGTACTTC.

The chain couples TRBV5-4 to TRBJ2-3; 14 positions match TRBD2. There are 19 residues in the CDR3. Germline V lookup: CDR1 SGHNT, CDR2 YYREEE (reference sequence). V lost 1 base and J lost 2; bases outside the gene matches: 9. CDR3 in amino acids: CASSLPGLAGGGFTDTQYF. DNA for the CDR3: TGTGCCAGCAGCTTGCCCGGACTAGCGGGGGGTGGGTTCACAGATACGCAGTATTTT.

This chain uses TRBV18 with TRBJ2-2; the D is unclear. CDR3 length: 16 residues. The germline V gene encodes CDR1 KGHSH and CDR2 LQKENI. Trimming removed 1 base at V and 0 bases at J, with 9 bases between. The CDR3 sequence: CASSPRGTSNTGELFF. The CDR3 bases are TGTGCCAGCTCACCACGTGGCACATCGAACACCGGGGAGCTGTTTTTT.

The chain employs TRBV10-3 and TRBJ1-5, with TRBD1 identical over 7 bases. Germline loops: CDR1 ENHRY, CDR2 SYGVKD. V lost 10 bases, J lost 6 bases, and 6 bases stayed unmatched. The CDR3 is 12 residues long. The DNA of the CDR3 is TGTGCCACCCAGGGGGGTGGTCAGCCCCAGCATTTT. This translates into CATQGGGQPQHF.

The chain joins TRBV5-1 to TRBJ2-1, with 8 nucleotides matching TRBD2. The CDR3 consists of 15 residues. Per germline, CDR1 SGHRS and CDR2 YFSETQ. The J segment lost 2 bases and the V segment lost 2 bases, leaving 3 bases of the junction unmatched. The CDR3: CASSFRGGTYNEQFF. DNA for the CDR3: TGCGCCAGCAGCTTTCGGGGGGGCACCTACAATGAGCAGTTCTTC.

The chain uses TRBV19 and TRBJ1-2, with D perhaps TRBD1 (5 bases). V was pared by 6 bases and J by 4 bases, with 9 bases between. CDR3 length equals 12 residues. Germline lookup yields CDR1 LNHDA and CDR2 SQIVND (reference sequence). In DNA form, the CDR3 reads TGTGCCAGTAGGGCAGGGCCCTATGGCTACACCTTC. This translates into CASRAGPYGYTF.

This clone was found once. This chain connects TRBV3-1 (or the pseudogene TRBV3-2) to TRBJ1-4; D remains unclear. CDR1 LGHDT and CDR2 YNNKEL come from the germline V gene (reference sequence). The CDR3 loop spans 15 amino acids. The ends were cut back, 1 base at V and 2 bases at J, with 8 bases in the middle. The CDR3 region has the DNA TGTGCCAGCAGCCAAGCGCCAGGTACTAATGAAAAACTGTTTTTT. Encoded protein: CASSQAPGTNEKLFF.

The rearrangement uses TRBV6-5 and TRBJ2-4; TRBD1 matches 7 bases. The V gene's germline CDR1 is MNHEY and CDR2 SVGAGI. V shed 6 bases, J shed 6 bases, and the junction held 2 bases outside the gene matches. CDR3 size: 12 residues. CDR3 in DNA: TGTGCCAGCAGCAGACAGGGAAACATTCAGTACTTC. Translating gives CASSRQGNIQYF.

The chain carries TRBV19 and TRBJ2-3, with D unresolved. Between the trimmed V and J ends, which lost 5 bases and 2 bases, there was a span of 11 bases. Germline CDR1 is LNHDA and CDR2 is SQIVND (reference sequence). This CDR3 is built from 14 residues. The CDR3 is CASSWRSTTDTQYF. In DNA form, the CDR3 reads TGTGCCAGTAGTTGGCGGAGCACCACAGATACGCAGTATTTT.

This clone was seen just once. The chain carries TRBV28 and TRBJ2-3; a weak D match, TRBD2 (5 bases). Deletions cut 8 bases from V and 0 bases from J, with 12 bases between. Germline V gives CDR1 MDHEN, CDR2 SYDVKM. The CDR3 sequence is 14 residues long. The CDR3, as DNA: TGTGCCAGCCAGCGGTGGAGAAGCACAGATACGCAGTATTTT. Amino acids: CASQRWRSTDTQYF.

A single count supports this clone. The chain couples TRBV12-5 to TRBJ1-1; TRBD1 matches at 9 bases. After removal of 1 base from V and 7 bases from J, the junction contained 1 base not matched to a gene. The germline CDR1 and CDR2 sequences are LGHNT and FRNRAP. The CDR3 totals 13 residues. The CDR3 DNA follows: TGTGCTAGTGGTTTGGGGGGACAGGGTGAAGCTTTCTTT. Its translation: CASGLGGQGEAFF.

This clone occurred a few times. The V call is TRBV4-3, the J call TRBJ1-6; TRBD1 aligns across 10 bases. Looked up from germline, CDR1 is LGHNA and CDR2 is YSLEER. The V gene end was trimmed by 0 bases and the J gene end by 11 bases; junction bases not matched to a gene: 10. CDR3 length: 17 amino acids. CDR3 coding DNA: TGCGCCAGCAGCCAAGATCCGGGGACAGGGGCCCGTGCACCCCTCCACTTT. This sequence encodes CASSQDPGTGARAPLHF.

This rearrangement joins TRBV27 to TRBJ2-5, with D unclear. Germline V gives CDR1 MNHEY, CDR2 SMNVEV (reference sequence). This CDR3 has 14 amino acids. Trimming removed 0 bases from V and 7 bases from J, with 12 bases in between. The CDR3 sequence is CASSLSATGGTQYF. The CDR3 DNA sequence: TGTGCCAGCAGTTTATCGGCCACTGGCGGGACCCAGTACTTC.

This clone was observed once. The chain links TRBV12-3 or TRBV12-4 to TRBJ1-1; D is uncertain. V lost 6 bases to trimming and J lost 0 bases, with 5 bases between them. CDR3 length equals 12 residues. CDR3 loop: CASRTMNTEAFF. In nucleotides, the CDR3 is TGTGCCAGCAGAACAATGAACACTGAAGCTTTCTTT.

The chain is built from TRBV6-2 or TRBV6-3 and TRBJ2-6; 8 bases align to TRBD1. Germline CDR1 reads MNHEY; CDR2 reads SVGEGT. The length of the CDR3 is 15 residues. The J segment lost 3 bases and the V segment lost 4 bases, leaving 2 bases of the junction unmatched. CDR3 nucleotides: TGTGCCAGCAGTTCCAGGGGGCATGGGGCCAACGTCCTGACTTTC. This encodes CASSSRGHGANVLTF.

The V call is TRBV4-2, the J call TRBJ1-1; 9 positions match TRBD1. Losses at the gene ends were 1 base for V and 3 bases for J; bases not matched to a gene: 0. CDR3 length equals 14 residues. The germline V gene has CDR1 LGHNA and CDR2 YNFKEQ. This chain's CDR3 is CASSQGTGDTEAFF. As DNA, the CDR3 is TGTGCCAGCAGCCAAGGGACAGGGGACACTGAAGCTTTCTTT.

This chain connects TRBV2 to TRBJ2-3; TRBD1 is a possible D gene (5 bases). Germline V gene lookup returns CDR1 SNHLY and CDR2 FYNNEI. CDR3 length: 14 amino acids. With 4 bases removed from V and 1 base from J, the gap between germline ends came to 9 bases. The CDR3 sequence: CASSAGQGTDTQYF. The CDR3 nucleotides are TGTGCCAGCAGTGCAGGGCAGGGCACAGATACGCAGTATTTT.

This clone was counted a few times. The gene calls are TRBV7-9 and TRBJ1-2; the D gene is possibly TRBD1 (5 bases). V was pared by 1 base and J by 0 bases, with 12 bases between. CDR1 is SEHNR and CDR2 is FQNEAQ in the germline V gene (reference sequence). This CDR3 is 16 amino acids long. CDR3 in amino acids: CASSLGAGQANYGYTF. For the CDR3, the DNA is TGTGCCAGCAGCTTAGGGGCAGGACAAGCTAACTATGGCTACACCTTC.

With regard to this clone: The sample contains more than one DNA sequence encoding this CDR3. The chain links TRBV6-5 to TRBJ2-7; TRBD1 matches 9 bases. V was clipped by 6 bases and J by 4 bases; unmatched bases: 7. Per germline, CDR1 MNHEY and CDR2 SVGAGI. This CDR3 region has 14 residues. CDR3 DNA sequence: TGTGCCAGCAGCCTGGGACAGGGAGGATACGAGCAGTACTTC. Translated, it gives CASSLGQGGYEQYF.

V usage is TRBV9 and J usage is TRBJ1-2, with D perhaps matching TRBD1 (6 bases). Between the trimmed V and J ends, which lost 4 bases and 2 bases, there was a span of 18 bases. Germline V CDR1 and CDR2: SGDLS, YYNGEE. The CDR3 totals 16 residues. Here the CDR3 reads CASSPAGGAGNYGYTF. In nucleotides, the CDR3 is TGTGCCAGCAGCCCGGCGGGGGGGGCAGGGAACTATGGCTACACCTTC.

This chain uses TRBV11-2 with TRBJ1-6; the D is unclear. Germline-derived CDR1 and CDR2 are SGHAT and FQNNGV. CDR3 length: 17 amino acids. Trimming cost V 1 base and J 4 bases, with 14 bases left between them. This CDR3 reads CASSLGFPQDYNSPLHF. The CDR3 nucleotides read TGTGCCAGCAGCTTAGGCTTCCCTCAGGATTATAATTCACCCCTCCACTTT.